Listed below are T cell receptor beta chains from one sample, sequenced in a study of identifying expanded T cells in peripheral blood. Repertoires were generated with immunoSEQ multiplex PCR, while TCRdb's copy carries only in-frame clones and drops some. The table lists 85,000 to 120,000 clones, approximately 89% of them singletons, with 13% to 15% in the top ten. Sequencing input: blood. These receptors were taken from a person aged 18-70 years in good health. Each CDR3 is given with its conserved first and last residue. The D gene is left open where the match is weak. Clone size appears in some rows only: once, few, many, or a class for an expanded clone.

D gene	CDR3 length	J gene	clone size	V gene	CDR3 protein	CDR3 DNA
TRBD2	15	TRBJ2-7	.	TRBV11-2	CASSPWTSGNYEQYF	TGTGCCAGCAGCCCTTGGACTAGCGGAAACTACGAGCAGTACTTC
.	11	TRBJ2-7	.	TRBV7-8	CASRGGGMEYF	TGTGCCAGTAGGGGTGGGGGTATGGAGTACTTC
.	15	TRBJ2-7	.	TRBV9	CASSVDWSGIYEQYF	TGTGCCAGCAGCGTAGATTGGTCAGGGATCTACGAGCAGTACTTC
.	14	TRBJ1-5	.	TRBV18	CASSPSGSNQPQHF	TGTGCCAGCTCACCATCCGGGAGCAATCAGCCCCAGCATTTT
.	14	TRBJ2-5	.	TRBV7-7	CASSPGEGHGTQYF	TGTGCCAGCAGCCCCGGCGAGGGGCATGGGACCCAGTACTTC
TRBD2	15	TRBJ2-3	once	TRBV6-1	CASMQLAGGRDTQYF	TGTGCCAGCATGCAACTAGCGGGGGGACGGGATACGCAGTATTTT
.	12	TRBJ2-5	.	TRBV6-5	CASSNLRETQYF	TGTGCCAGCAGTAACTTAAGGGAGACCCAGTACTTC
TRBD2	14	TRBJ2-4	.	TRBV30	CAWSLAGVKNIQYF	TGTGCCTGGAGTTTAGCGGGGGTAAAAAACATTCAGTACTTC
TRBD1	13	TRBJ1-1	.	TRBV5-4	CASSLQGTTEAFF	TGTGCCAGCAGCTTACAGGGGACCACTGAAGCTTTCTTT
.	13	TRBJ2-7	.	TRBV7-8	CASSFETIYEQYF	TGTGCCAGCAGCTTTGAGACAATCTACGAGCAGTACTTC
.	12	TRBJ2-1	.	TRBV5-1	CASSLGDNEQFF	TGCGCCAGCAGCTTGGGGGACAATGAGCAGTTCTTC
TRBD2	15	TRBJ2-7	.	TRBV15	CATSRVLAGAYEQYF	TGTGCCACCAGCAGAGTGCTAGCGGGCGCCTACGAGCAGTACTTC
.	12	TRBJ2-1	many	TRBV7-9	CASSETDNEQFF	TGTGCCAGCAGCGAAACAGACAATGAGCAGTTCTTC
TRBD2	16	TRBJ2-1	.	TRBV7-2	CASSLVGVGTRGEQFF	TGTGCCAGCAGCTTAGTCGGGGTCGGGACTAGAGGGGAGCAGTTCTTC
TRBD1	17	TRBJ1-1	.	TRBV5-6	CASRKRTGWVRRTEAFF	TGTGCCAGCAGGAAACGGACAGGGTGGGTCAGAAGGACTGAAGCTTTCTTT
TRBD1	15	TRBJ1-2	.	TRBV5-4	CASSQGQQLDNGYTF	TGTGCCAGCAGCCAGGGACAGCAATTAGATAATGGCTACACCTTC
TRBD1	13	TRBJ2-7	few	TRBV10-3	CAISGGQSYEQYF	TGTGCCATCAGTGGGGGACAGTCCTACGAGCAGTACTTC
TRBD2	18	TRBJ2-3	.	TRBV11-2	CASSPRGGLAGIADTQYF	TGTGCCAGCAGCCCTCGGGGGGGACTAGCGGGGATTGCAGATACGCAGTATTTT
.	12	TRBJ2-7	.	TRBV7-9	CASSFGRDEQYF	TGTGCCAGCAGCTTTGGTCGTGACGAGCAGTACTTC
.	14	TRBJ1-3	few	TRBV6-6	CASSYGGVGNTIYF	TGTGCCAGCAGTTACGGAGGGGTAGGAAACACCATATATTTT
.	14	TRBJ2-5	.	TRBV18	CASSPSQGLETQYF	TGTGCCAGCTCACCATCACAGGGACTAGAGACCCAGTACTTC
.	11	TRBJ1-1	.	TRBV19	CASSLNTEAFF	TGTGCCAGTAGCCTGAACACTGAAGCTTTCTTT
.	15	TRBJ1-1	once	TRBV11-1	CASSSVERGPREAFF	TGTGCCAGCAGCTCCGTCGAGAGGGGCCCTCGTGAAGCTTTCTTT
TRBD1	15	TRBJ1-6	few	TRBV7-9	CASSWGQGVGSPLHF	TGTGCCAGCAGCTGGGGACAGGGGGTCGGTTCACCCCTCCACTTT
TRBD2	16	TRBJ2-5	once	TRBV7-6	CASSLTGLAGEKTQYF	TGTGCCAGCAGCCTTACCGGACTAGCGGGAGAAAAGACCCAGTACTTC
.	16	TRBJ2-7	.	TRBV5-4	CASSHGGTSRSYEQYF	TGTGCCAGCAGCCATGGAGGAACTAGCCGTTCCTACGAGCAGTACTTC
.	16	TRBJ1-6	.	TRBV4-1	CASSQQTGRYNSPLHF	TGCGCCAGCAGCCAACAGACAGGACGATATAATTCACCCCTCCACTTT
TRBD2	16	TRBJ2-7	.	TRBV28	CASSSTEAGGIHEQYF	TGTGCCAGCAGTTCTACCGAAGCGGGAGGGATCCACGAGCAGTACTTC
TRBD2	16	TRBJ2-5	.	TRBV7-3	CASSPGLAGASGAQYF	TGTGCCAGCAGCCCTGGACTAGCGGGGGCATCCGGGGCCCAGTACTTC
TRBD2	14	TRBJ2-1	.	TRBV2	CASAPGLAVRGQFF	TGTGCCAGCGCCCCCGGACTAGCGGTGCGGGGGCAGTTCTTC